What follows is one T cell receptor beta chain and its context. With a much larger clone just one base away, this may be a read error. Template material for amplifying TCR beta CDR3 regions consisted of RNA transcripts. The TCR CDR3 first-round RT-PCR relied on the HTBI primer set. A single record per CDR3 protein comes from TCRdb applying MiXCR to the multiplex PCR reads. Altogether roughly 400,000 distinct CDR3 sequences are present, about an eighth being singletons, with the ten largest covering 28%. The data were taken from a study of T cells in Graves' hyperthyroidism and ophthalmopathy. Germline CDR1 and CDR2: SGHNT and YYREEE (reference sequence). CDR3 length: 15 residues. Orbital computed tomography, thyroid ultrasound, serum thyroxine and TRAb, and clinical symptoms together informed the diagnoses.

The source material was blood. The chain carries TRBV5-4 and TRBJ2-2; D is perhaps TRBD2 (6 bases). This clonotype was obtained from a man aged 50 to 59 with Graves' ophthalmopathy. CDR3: CASSWTDRHTGGLFF. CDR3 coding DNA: TGTGCCAGCAGCTGGACGGACCGACACACCGGGGGGCTGTTTTTT.